A selection of T cell receptor beta chains follows, all from one sample in a study of blood T cells in healthy people across ages. TCRdb used MiXCR to reprocess the 5' RACE reads, holding one entry per CDR3 protein. The sample lists hundreds of thousands of distinct CDR3 sequences, 40% to 45% seen once, with roughly 30% in the top ten. Sequenced sample: blood. The receptors shown here come from an elderly man in good health. Each CDR3 is given with its conserved first and last residue. A D gene is named only where the DNA matches it firmly. Expanded clones get a size class; other rows say once, few or many, or leave the size out.

>TRBV12-3/TRBV12-4|TRBJ2-3|NA|NA
TGTGCCAGCATTCCATTGGGGGGCACAGATACGCAGTATTTT
CASIPLGGTDTQYF
>TRBV20-1|TRBJ2-3|NA|NA
TGCAGTGCTAGAGGGCCAAGGGCGGATACGCAGTATTTT
CSARGPRADTQYF
>TRBV6-1|TRBJ1-2|TRBD1|NA
TGTGCCAGCAGTTCACCAGGACAGGGAGTCGGGTATGGCTACACCTTC
CASSSPGQGVGYGYTF
>TRBV25-1|TRBJ1-1|NA|NA
TGTGCCAGCAGCCCTCTCGCCGGTCGGAACACTGAAGCTTTCTTT
CASSPLAGRNTEAFF
>TRBV4-3|TRBJ1-1|NA|few
TGCGCCAGCAGCCAAGATAATGCGGGGAACACTGAAGCTTTCTTT
CASSQDNAGNTEAFF
>TRBV28|TRBJ1-5|NA|NA
TGTGCCAGCAGTTTATACGACAGCCGCAATCAGCCCCAGCATTTT
CASSLYDSRNQPQHF
>TRBV7-3|TRBJ2-2|NA|NA
TGTGCCAGCAGCACCGACCCTGAACTGAACACCGGGGAGCTGTTTTTT
CASSTDPELNTGELFF
>TRBV2|TRBJ2-2|NA|NA
TGTGCCAGCAGTGAAGGGGGAACCAGGAACACCGGGGAGCTGTTTTTT
CASSEGGTRNTGELFF
>TRBV5-1|TRBJ2-1|NA|NA
TGCGCCAGCAGCTCCCCTCCCTACAATGAGCAGTTCTTC
CASSSPPYNEQFF
>TRBV3-1|TRBJ2-5|NA|few
TGTGCCAGCAGCCAAGATCAGGGGGACTTGATCGAGACCCAGTACTTC
CASSQDQGDLIETQYF
>TRBV14|TRBJ2-7|NA|once
TGTGCCAGCAGCCAGGATTCGACAAGCGAGCAGTACTTC
CASSQDSTSEQYF
>TRBV7-2|TRBJ2-5|TRBD1|NA
TGTGCCAGCAGCACAAACAGGGGGCACGTGGAGACCCAGTACTTC
CASSTNRGHVETQYF
>TRBV20-1|TRBJ2-3|NA|NA
TGCAGTGCTATCTGGCGGGTAGGCACAGATACGCAGTATTTT
CSAIWRVGTDTQYF
>TRBV4-3|TRBJ2-1|NA|few
TGCGCCAGCAGCCAAGACCCGGCTACTTCCAATGAGCAGTTCTTC
CASSQDPATSNEQFF
>TRBV4-3|TRBJ2-1|NA|NA
TGCGCCAGCAGCCAAGACGGGGGGCCGGGTGGGAATGAGCAGTTCTTC
CASSQDGGPGGNEQFF
>TRBV6-2/TRBV6-3|TRBJ2-3|NA|many
TGTGCCAGCACGGGAGTTTTTACGCAGTATTTT
CASTGVFTQYF
>TRBV20-1|TRBJ2-5|NA|many
TGCAGTGCTAGAGATCCAGCAGAGATAGAAGAGACCCAGTACTTC
CSARDPAEIEETQYF
>TRBV10-2|TRBJ2-5|NA|NA
TGCGCCAGCCGTCCTGGTGGGGAGACCCAGTACTTC
CASRPGGETQYF
>TRBV9|TRBJ2-2|NA|NA
TGTGCCAGCAGCGTAGTATCAGAAGCCGGGGAGCTGTTTTTT
CASSVVSEAGELFF
>TRBV11-2|TRBJ2-1|NA|NA
TGTGCCAGCAGCGAGTGGGGGGGGGCCGGGAATGAGCAGTTCTTC
CASSEWGGAGNEQFF
>TRBV4-3|TRBJ2-7|TRBD2|NA
TGCGCCAGCAGCCAAGATTTAATTGGGCGCGGGAGGGAGTACAATGAGCAGTACTTC
CASSQDLIGRGREYNEQYF
>TRBV20-1|TRBJ2-7|TRBD2|NA
TGCAGTGCTAGAGAGAGCGGGGAGCGCAACGAGCAGTACTTC
CSARESGERNEQYF
>TRBV28|TRBJ2-4|NA|few
TGTGCCAGCAGTTCCCGGACGAGGAACATTCAGTACTTC
CASSSRTRNIQYF
>TRBV20-1|TRBJ2-3|TRBD2|NA
TGCAGTACCCGCCCGGGACTAGGGGCAGATACGCAGTATTTT
CSTRPGLGADTQYF
>TRBV4-2|TRBJ1-4|TRBD1|NA
TGTGCCAGCAGCCATAACAGGGGCACTAATGAAAAACTGTTTTTT
CASSHNRGTNEKLFF
>TRBV4-2|TRBJ2-3|TRBD2|few
TGTGCCAGCAGCCAAACACAAGCGGGGGCCGGCACAGATACGCAGTATTTT
CASSQTQAGAGTDTQYF
>TRBV27|TRBJ1-1|NA|NA
TGTGCCAGCAGTTTATCGATCGGGGGCACTGAAGCTTTCTTT
CASSLSIGGTEAFF
>TRBV7-3|TRBJ2-1|TRBD1|NA
TGTGCCAGCAGCTCAGCCCCGGGACAGGGCTACAATGAGCAGTTCTTC
CASSSAPGQGYNEQFF
>TRBV6-5|TRBJ1-1|NA|few
TGTGCCAGCAGTTACCAGGGGCGCGAGACTGAAGCTTTCTTT
CASSYQGRETEAFF
>TRBV29-1|TRBJ2-3|NA|NA
TGCAGCGTTCGTCGTACAGATACGCAGTATTTT
CSVRRTDTQYF
>TRBV7-6|TRBJ2-5|NA|few
TGTGCCAGCAGCTTAATGCGGTGGAGTGGGACCCAAGTACAAGAGACCCAGTACTTC
CASSLMRWSGTQVQETQYF
>TRBV5-5|TRBJ1-1|TRBD1|NA
TGTGCCAGCAGCTTGACACCAGGGGGGTACACTGAAGCTTTCTTT
CASSLTPGGYTEAFF
>TRBV6-2/TRBV6-3|TRBJ2-3|NA|NA
TGTGCCAGCAGTTACTCGTATGGCTATACGCAGTATTTT
CASSYSYGYTQYF
>TRBV7-2|TRBJ1-4|TRBD1|many
TGTGCCAGCAGCCCCGTAGGACAGGGAAGCGAAAAACTGTTTTTT
CASSPVGQGSEKLFF
>TRBV5-1|TRBJ2-3|TRBD2|NA
TGCGCCAGCAGCTTCGGGACTAGCGGGGGGTCCACAGATACGCAGTATTTT
CASSFGTSGGSTDTQYF
>TRBV9|TRBJ2-7|TRBD1|NA
TGTGCCAGCAGCGCTGGACAGGGTTTGGGCGAGCAGTACTTC
CASSAGQGLGEQYF
>TRBV7-2|TRBJ2-7|TRBD1|few
TGTGCCAGCAGCCTCCGACAGGGGATGAACGAGCAGTACTTC
CASSLRQGMNEQYF
>TRBV7-2|TRBJ1-1|NA|once
TGTGCCAGCAGCTTAGCTGAAGCTTTCTTT
CASSLAEAFF
>TRBV6-2/TRBV6-3|TRBJ2-2|NA|NA
TGTGCCAGCAGATTCCCGACAGGACACACCGGGGAGCTGTTTTTT
CASRFPTGHTGELFF
>TRBV6-2/TRBV6-3|TRBJ2-1|NA|NA
TGTGCCAGCAGGAGGTGGACCAGTGAGCAGTTCTTC
CASRRWTSEQFF
>TRBV2|TRBJ2-5|NA|NA
TGTGCCAGCAGTGAAACGGTGGCTAGCGTATCACAAGAGACCCAGTACTTC
CASSETVASVSQETQYF
>TRBV29-1|TRBJ2-7|NA|NA
TGCAGCGGGGGGGCAATCGACAATGAGCAGTACTTC
CSGGAIDNEQYF
>TRBV20-1|TRBJ2-3|NA|few
TGCAGTGCTAGAGGCCAGGGAGGATTCACAGATACGCAGTATTTT
CSARGQGGFTDTQYF
>TRBV6-4|TRBJ2-3|NA|many
TGTGCCAGCAGTGAAGAGGGTCTCAGCACAGATACGCAGTATTTT
CASSEEGLSTDTQYF
>TRBV5-5|TRBJ2-2|NA|NA
TGTGCCAGCAGCTTGGGTCCGATGAACACCGGGGAGCTGTTTTTT
CASSLGPMNTGELFF
>TRBV5-1|TRBJ2-2|TRBD2|NA
TGCGCCAGCAGCTCTCGGACTAGCGGGGCGAACACCGGGGAGCTGTTTTTT
CASSSRTSGANTGELFF
>TRBV12-3/TRBV12-4|TRBJ1-1|NA|few
TGTGCCAGCAGTTTTAGGACGGACAACACTGAAGCTTTCTTT
CASSFRTDNTEAFF
>TRBV6-6|TRBJ2-3|NA|NA
TGTGCCAGCAGTTACGGGCTGGAGGGGGCAGATACGCAGTATTTT
CASSYGLEGADTQYF
>TRBV10-2|TRBJ1-1|NA|NA
TGCGCCAGCAGTGAGACGAGGGGTATATACACTGAAGCTTTCTTT
CASSETRGIYTEAFF
>TRBV7-2|TRBJ2-1|NA|NA
TGTGCCAGCAGCTTAGCGTCTCTCTCTCTGCTGGAACCAAGGCAAGAGACCCAGTTCTTC
CASSLASLSLLEPRQETQFF
>TRBV7-2|TRBJ1-2|TRBD1|NA
TGTGCCAGCAGCTCCGGGACAGGGTGTGGCTACACCTTC
CASSSGTGCGYTF
>TRBV10-3|TRBJ2-7|TRBD2|few
TGTGCCATCAGTGAGTCGACGTCGTCTAGCGGCAACTCCTACGAGCAGTACTTC
CAISESTSSSGNSYEQYF
>TRBV3-1|TRBJ2-1|TRBD1|NA
TGTGCCAGCAGCCAAGATATGACCTCAGGGGGCTCCTACATTGAGCAGTTCTTC
CASSQDMTSGGSYIEQFF
>TRBV7-2|TRBJ2-5|TRBD2|NA
TGTGCCAGCAGCGCGACTAGCCTCAATGAGCAGTACTTC
CASSATSLNEQYF
>TRBV5-1|TRBJ2-1|NA|NA
TGCGCCAGCAGCCGGGTTGGGACGGAATACAATGAGCAGTTCTTC
CASSRVGTEYNEQFF
>TRBV3-1|TRBJ2-5|TRBD2|NA
TGTGCCAGCAGCTACCTAGCGGGGGGCCTTCAAGAGACCCAGTACTTC
CASSYLAGGLQETQYF
>TRBV12-3/TRBV12-4|TRBJ2-2|TRBD2|few
TGTGCCAGCAGTTTGTCGGGGGGGTTCACCGGGGAGCTGTTTTTT
CASSLSGGFTGELFF
>TRBV12-3/TRBV12-4|TRBJ2-1|TRBD2|few
TGTGCCAGCAGTTTAACAAGCGGGGTTTACAATGAGCAGTTCTTC
CASSLTSGVYNEQFF
>TRBV2|TRBJ2-7|TRBD2|NA
TGTGCCAGCAGGAGTAGCGGGAGGGGATACGAGCAGTACTTC
CASRSSGRGYEQYF
>TRBV11-1|TRBJ2-7|NA|few
TGTGCCAGCGCCACTAGTCGCTACGAGCAGTACTTC
CASATSRYEQYF